This TCR beta chain is drawn from a study of lymphopenia after photon versus proton radiotherapy. The CDR3 is made up of 14 amino acids. Trimming removed 4 bases from V and 2 bases from J; junction bases left unmatched: 5. CDR1 and CDR2 from the germline V gene are SGHKS and YYEKEE (reference sequence). Remarks on this clone: Antigen: not known.

Study observations and caveats: Oligoclonal CD8+ Temra expansion after nadir drove photon patients' diversity drop. Proton therapy kept repertoires fairly stable, unlike photons, which gained effector/memory cells.

Measured with immunoSEQ multiplex PCR; TCRdb has only the in-frame clones, and not every one. The sample has roughly 58,000 clones; around 90% are singletons. The source of this sequence is a man older than 75 with esophageal cancer. The rearrangement uses TRBV5-5 and TRBJ2-7; 8 nucleotides line up with TRBD1. The specimen comprised peripheral blood, sampled from a patient treated with proton-based radiotherapy. Written as DNA, the CDR3 is TGTGCCAGCAGCGCTGGACAGGGCCCCTACGAGCAGTACTTC. Encoded protein: CASSAGQGPYEQYF.